Listed below are T cell receptor beta chains from one sample, sequenced in a study of HIV-infected patients and healthy controls. TCRdb re-analysed the 5' RACE reads in MiXCR, keeping a single row per CDR3 protein. The repertoire holds thousands of distinct CDR3 sequences, with over 4.5% as singletons. The sample here was blood, taken during antiretroviral therapy. The receptors here all came from an adult with HIV infection. Both conserved end residues are part of each CDR3. D genes are given only for firm matches. Rows give clone size only sometimes, using once, few, many, or a class for an expanded clone.

v_call: TRBV7-2; clone_size: many; d_call: .; j_call: TRBJ1-2; cdr3_aa: CASSSRKESHGYTF; cdr3_nt: TGTGCCAGCAGCTCCCGGAAGGAGAGCCATGGCTACACCTTC
v_call: TRBV7-7; clone_size: medium-sized; d_call: TRBD2; j_call: TRBJ2-1; cdr3_aa: CASSLRSGSYNEQFF; cdr3_nt: TGTGCTAGCAGCTTACGTAGCGGGTCCTACAATGAGCAGTTCTTC
v_call: TRBV4-2; clone_size: .; d_call: TRBD1; j_call: TRBJ2-7; cdr3_aa: CASSPAGTGGLEQYF; cdr3_nt: TGTGCCAGCAGCCCAGCCGGGACAGGGGGCCTCGAGCAGTACTTC
v_call: TRBV11-2; clone_size: medium-sized; d_call: .; j_call: TRBJ1-5; cdr3_aa: CASSLHEGSQPQHF; cdr3_nt: TGTGCCAGCAGCTTACATGAGGGGAGTCAGCCCCAGCATTTT
v_call: TRBV7-9; clone_size: .; d_call: TRBD1; j_call: TRBJ1-5; cdr3_aa: CASSLGQGPQPQHF; cdr3_nt: TGTGCCAGCAGCTTAGGACAGGGGCCTCAGCCCCAGCATTTT
v_call: TRBV24-1; clone_size: medium-sized; d_call: .; j_call: TRBJ2-7; cdr3_aa: CATSDSNYEQCF; cdr3_nt: TGTGCCACCAGTGATTCGAACTACGAGCAGTGCTTC
v_call: TRBV6-1; clone_size: few; d_call: .; j_call: TRBJ1-5; cdr3_aa: CASLKAGQYQPQHF; cdr3_nt: TGTGCCAGCCTGAAAGCAGGGCAGTATCAGCCCCAGCATTTT
v_call: TRBV29-1; clone_size: medium-sized; d_call: .; j_call: TRBJ2-5; cdr3_aa: CSVESPTVQETQYF; cdr3_nt: TGCAGCGTTGAAAGCCCAACAGTCCAAGAGACCCAGTACTTC
v_call: TRBV30; clone_size: medium-sized; d_call: .; j_call: TRBJ1-3; cdr3_aa: CAWSVLGDSGNTIYF; cdr3_nt: TGTGCCTGGAGTGTACTTGGAGACTCTGGAAACACCATATATTTT
v_call: TRBV20-1; clone_size: medium-sized; d_call: TRBD1; j_call: TRBJ1-5; cdr3_aa: CSARDQLRRQGANQPQHF; cdr3_nt: TGCAGTGCTAGAGACCAATTAAGGAGACAGGGGGCCAATCAGCCCCAGCATTTT
v_call: TRBV12-3/TRBV12-4; clone_size: many; d_call: TRBD2; j_call: TRBJ2-7; cdr3_aa: CASSLHRTPAGDEQYF; cdr3_nt: TGTGCCAGCAGTTTACACCGGACACCGGCGGGGGACGAGCAGTACTTC
v_call: TRBV27; clone_size: medium-sized; d_call: .; j_call: TRBJ1-1; cdr3_aa: CASRRRQDNTEAFF; cdr3_nt: TGTGCCAGCAGAAGAAGACAGGACAACACTGAAGCTTTCTTT
v_call: TRBV7-8; clone_size: medium-sized; d_call: .; j_call: TRBJ2-1; cdr3_aa: CASSYSGLLNEQFF; cdr3_nt: TGTGCCAGCAGCTACAGCGGTTTACTCAATGAGCAGTTCTTC
v_call: TRBV3-1; clone_size: many; d_call: TRBD1; j_call: TRBJ2-3; cdr3_aa: CASSPPRTGTDTQYF; cdr3_nt: TGTGCCAGCAGCCCACCACGGACAGGGACAGATACGCAGTATTTT
v_call: TRBV7-8; clone_size: medium-sized; d_call: .; j_call: TRBJ1-1; cdr3_aa: CASSLAGGLNTEAFF; cdr3_nt: TGTGCCAGCAGCTTAGCGGGGGGACTGAACACTGAAGCTTTCTTT
v_call: TRBV27; clone_size: medium-sized; d_call: TRBD1; j_call: TRBJ1-6; cdr3_aa: CASSLGQGIGSPLHF; cdr3_nt: TGTGCCAGCAGCCTGGGACAGGGGATCGGTTCACCCCTCCACTTT
v_call: TRBV20-1; clone_size: medium-sized; d_call: TRBD2; j_call: TRBJ2-5; cdr3_aa: CSAASMGLLGGREHETQYF; cdr3_nt: TGCAGTGCCGCTTCAATGGGGCTCCTTGGCGGGCGGGAGCACGAGACCCAGTACTTC
v_call: TRBV14; clone_size: many; d_call: .; j_call: TRBJ1-3; cdr3_aa: CASSQTAEGNTIYF; cdr3_nt: TGTGCCAGCAGCCAAACAGCAGAAGGAAACACCATATATTTT
v_call: TRBV6-5; clone_size: many; d_call: .; j_call: TRBJ2-7; cdr3_aa: CASSFQGYEQYF; cdr3_nt: TGTGCCAGCAGTTTTCAGGGCTACGAGCAGTACTTC
v_call: TRBV7-2; clone_size: many; d_call: .; j_call: TRBJ2-4; cdr3_aa: CASSLTQALAKNIQYF; cdr3_nt: TGTGCCAGCAGCCTCACCCAGGCACTCGCCAAAAACATTCAGTACTTC
v_call: TRBV7-9; clone_size: many; d_call: .; j_call: TRBJ1-5; cdr3_aa: CASSLPRQPQHF; cdr3_nt: TGTGCCAGCAGCTTACCCCGTCAGCCCCAGCATTTT
v_call: TRBV6-5; clone_size: .; d_call: .; j_call: TRBJ2-1; cdr3_aa: CASSYSRTYNEQFF; cdr3_nt: TGTGCCAGCAGTTACTCGAGAACCTACAATGAGCAGTTCTTC
v_call: TRBV2; clone_size: once; d_call: .; j_call: TRBJ2-7; cdr3_aa: CASRGRSKNEQYF; cdr3_nt: TGTGCCAGCAGGGGTCGGTCGAAGAACGAGCAGTACTTC
v_call: TRBV12-3/TRBV12-4; clone_size: medium-sized; d_call: .; j_call: TRBJ2-7; cdr3_aa: CASSFSPYEQYF; cdr3_nt: TGTGCCAGCAGTTTTAGCCCCTACGAGCAGTACTTC
v_call: TRBV15; clone_size: many; d_call: TRBD2; j_call: TRBJ2-3; cdr3_aa: CATSVSGGRAADTQYF; cdr3_nt: TGTGCCACCAGCGTGTCAGGAGGGAGGGCCGCAGATACGCAGTATTTT
v_call: TRBV29-1; clone_size: few; d_call: .; j_call: TRBJ2-1; cdr3_aa: CSARAPGRGYDEQFF; cdr3_nt: TGCAGCGCCCGAGCACCGGGTCGGGGGTATGATGAGCAGTTCTTC
v_call: TRBV12-3/TRBV12-4; clone_size: many; d_call: .; j_call: TRBJ2-7; cdr3_aa: CASSYKSSYEQYF; cdr3_nt: TGTGCCAGCAGTTACAAGAGCTCCTACGAGCAGTACTTC
v_call: TRBV6-5; clone_size: .; d_call: .; j_call: TRBJ2-6; cdr3_aa: CASSYSFGGTGANVLTF; cdr3_nt: TGTGCCAGCAGTTACTCTTTCGGGGGTACTGGGGCCAACGTCCTGACTTTC
v_call: TRBV28; clone_size: .; d_call: .; j_call: TRBJ1-2; cdr3_aa: CASSQDMEGYTF; cdr3_nt: TGTGCCAGCAGCCAAGATATGGAGGGCTACACCTTC
v_call: TRBV20-1; clone_size: many; d_call: TRBD2; j_call: TRBJ2-2; cdr3_aa: CSASNLAGGPVGELFF; cdr3_nt: TGCAGTGCTAGTAACCTAGCGGGAGGGCCCGTCGGGGAGCTGTTTTTT
v_call: TRBV20-1; clone_size: .; d_call: .; j_call: TRBJ2-7; cdr3_aa: CSARDRAHYEQYF; cdr3_nt: TGCAGTGCTAGAGATAGGGCTCACTACGAGCAGTACTTC
v_call: TRBV7-9; clone_size: medium-sized; d_call: .; j_call: TRBJ1-2; cdr3_aa: CASSVQENYGYTF; cdr3_nt: TGTGCCAGCAGCGTACAGGAGAACTATGGCTACACCTTC
v_call: TRBV15; clone_size: medium-sized; d_call: TRBD1; j_call: TRBJ1-2; cdr3_aa: CATSRRGQLYGYTF; cdr3_nt: TGTGCCACCAGCAGGAGGGGGCAACTCTATGGCTACACCTTC
v_call: TRBV9; clone_size: .; d_call: TRBD2; j_call: TRBJ2-1; cdr3_aa: CASSVQGSGGAYEQFF; cdr3_nt: TGTGCCAGCAGCGTCCAGGGTAGCGGGGGGGCCTATGAGCAGTTCTTC
v_call: TRBV19; clone_size: medium-sized; d_call: TRBD1; j_call: TRBJ1-5; cdr3_aa: CASSIVGQGDGQPQHF; cdr3_nt: TGTGCCAGTAGTATAGTCGGACAGGGGGATGGTCAGCCCCAGCATTTT
v_call: TRBV20-1; clone_size: medium-sized; d_call: TRBD2; j_call: TRBJ2-4; cdr3_aa: CSAKGLADLAKNIQYF; cdr3_nt: TGCAGTGCCAAGGGACTAGCGGATCTAGCCAAAAACATTCAGTACTTC
v_call: TRBV12-3/TRBV12-4; clone_size: medium-sized; d_call: TRBD1; j_call: TRBJ1-4; cdr3_aa: CASSYRQGLNEKLFF; cdr3_nt: TGTGCCAGCAGTTACCGACAGGGGTTAAATGAAAAACTGTTTTTT
v_call: TRBV28; clone_size: medium-sized; d_call: .; j_call: TRBJ2-7; cdr3_aa: CASSLLGATYEQYF; cdr3_nt: TGTGCCAGCAGTTTATTAGGGGCCACCTACGAGCAGTACTTC
v_call: TRBV27; clone_size: medium-sized; d_call: .; j_call: TRBJ2-1; cdr3_aa: CASSLSSYNEQFF; cdr3_nt: TGTGCCAGCAGTTTAAGCTCCTACAATGAGCAGTTCTTC
v_call: TRBV15; clone_size: many; d_call: TRBD1; j_call: TRBJ2-1; cdr3_aa: CATSNVRTGSVQFF; cdr3_nt: TGTGCCACCAGCAATGTTCGGACAGGTTCTGTGCAGTTCTTC
v_call: TRBV5-4; clone_size: many; d_call: TRBD1; j_call: TRBJ1-1; cdr3_aa: CASSLSRDRGKFGNTEAFF; cdr3_nt: TGTGCCAGCAGCTTAAGTAGGGACAGGGGGAAATTTGGGAACACTGAAGCTTTCTTT
v_call: TRBV7-5; clone_size: medium-sized; d_call: .; j_call: TRBJ2-1; cdr3_aa: CISVPEAWETPLYNEQFF; cdr3_nt: .
v_call: TRBV18; clone_size: .; d_call: .; j_call: TRBJ1-2; cdr3_aa: CASSPPGLAPTQTYGYTF; cdr3_nt: TGTGCCAGCTCACCACCGGGACTGGCCCCGACCCAAACCTATGGCTACACCTTC
v_call: TRBV19; clone_size: .; d_call: .; j_call: TRBJ2-1; cdr3_aa: CASSIATNEQFF; cdr3_nt: TGTGCCAGTAGTATAGCCACTAATGAGCAGTTCTTC
v_call: TRBV27; clone_size: medium-sized; d_call: .; j_call: TRBJ1-1; cdr3_aa: CASSLSPWVNTEAFF; cdr3_nt: TGTGCCAGCAGTTTATCGCCCTGGGTGAACACTGAAGCTTTCTTT
v_call: TRBV7-8; clone_size: medium-sized; d_call: .; j_call: TRBJ1-5; cdr3_aa: CASSLAPAGQPQHF; cdr3_nt: TGTGCCAGCAGCTTAGCCCCCGCGGGTCAGCCCCAGCATTTT
v_call: TRBV12-3/TRBV12-4; clone_size: many; d_call: TRBD1; j_call: TRBJ1-5; cdr3_aa: CASSPGQVHQPQHF; cdr3_nt: TGTGCCAGCAGTCCGGGACAGGTCCATCAGCCCCAGCATTTT
v_call: TRBV29-1; clone_size: medium-sized; d_call: .; j_call: TRBJ1-5; cdr3_aa: CSVGVGSQPQHF; cdr3_nt: TGCAGCGTTGGAGTGGGTAGTCAGCCCCAGCATTTT
v_call: TRBV24-1; clone_size: many; d_call: TRBD1; j_call: TRBJ2-7; cdr3_aa: CATSDSGTGAWEQYF; cdr3_nt: TGTGCCACCAGTGATTCTGGGACAGGGGCATGGGAGCAGTACTTC
v_call: TRBV13; clone_size: many; d_call: .; j_call: TRBJ1-1; cdr3_aa: CASSSHRNMNTEAFF; cdr3_nt: TGTGCCAGCAGCTCACACAGAAATATGAACACTGAAGCTTTCTTT
v_call: TRBV4-1; clone_size: few; d_call: TRBD2; j_call: TRBJ2-1; cdr3_aa: CASSQERGASYNEQFF; cdr3_nt: TGCGCCAGCAGCCAAGAGCGGGGGGCGTCCTACAATGAGCAGTTCTTC
v_call: TRBV7-9; clone_size: medium-sized; d_call: .; j_call: TRBJ1-1; cdr3_aa: CASSLGTATEAFF; cdr3_nt: TGTGCCAGCAGCTTAGGGACAGCCACTGAAGCTTTCTTT
v_call: TRBV5-6; clone_size: medium-sized; d_call: .; j_call: TRBJ2-7; cdr3_aa: CASSPQGYEQYF; cdr3_nt: TGTGCCAGCAGCCCGCAGGGATACGAGCAGTACTTC
v_call: TRBV20-1; clone_size: medium-sized; d_call: .; j_call: TRBJ1-5; cdr3_aa: CSARGGRDQPQHF; cdr3_nt: TGCAGTGCTAGGGGGGGCAGGGATCAGCCCCAGCATTTT